Below, 11 T cell receptor beta chains from the same sample are listed, as sequenced in a study of blood T cell repertoires in COVID-19. Data came from immunoSEQ multiplex PCR; TCRdb stores just in-frame clones and leaves some out. The sample lists 120,000 or so clones, around three quarters seen once, with roughly 7.5% in the top ten. The material sequenced was peripheral blood. Receptor source: a woman aged 60-70 years with acute or convalescent COVID-19.

V gene TRBV6-6 combines with J gene TRBJ1-6; no clear D. The CDR3 is made up of 12 amino acids. V lost 6 bases, J lost 14 bases, and 14 bases lay in between. Germline V gives CDR1 MNHNY, CDR2 SVGAGI (reference sequence). The CDR3 is CASRLQLLSLHF. The CDR3 bases are TGTGCCAGCAGACTGCAATTGCTTTCCCTCCACTTT.

Only one count was recorded for this clone. This chain connects TRBV9 to TRBJ2-5; D may be TRBD1 (5 bases). With 0 bases removed from V and 4 bases from J, the gap between germline ends came to 16 bases. The CDR3 covers 16 residues. CDR1 is SGDLS and CDR2 is YYNGEE in the germline V gene. The CDR3 spells CASSVGDRSTVETQYF. CDR3 in DNA: TGTGCCAGCAGCGTAGGTGACAGATCAACAGTAGAGACCCAGTACTTC.

This chain connects TRBV2 to TRBJ2-1; perhaps TRBD2 as D (6 bases). Trimming left V 4 bases short and J 1 base short, with 11 bases between. The CDR3 contains 15 residues. The V gene's germline CDR1 is SNHLY and CDR2 FYNNEI. CDR3 region: CASSAMGGSYNEQFF. Here the CDR3 DNA reads TGTGCCAGCAGTGCAATGGGGGGTTCCTACAATGAGCAGTTCTTC.

Turning to this clone: The same CDR3 can be traced to other DNA sequences in this sample. J is TRBJ1-3 and V is TRBV12-5; possible D gene TRBD1, 5 bases. V dropped 0 bases and J dropped 5 bases, with 17 bases sitting between them. Germline CDR1 and CDR2: LGHNT and FRNRAP. This CDR3 has 17 residues. CDR3 sequence (DNA): TGTGCTAGTGGTTTGGTACTTGGCCGCCGGACACGAAACACCATATATTTT. As protein: CASGLVLGRRTRNTIYF. The variable domain in full, completed from reference TRBV12-5 and TRBJ1-3, reads DARVTQTPRHKVTEMGQEVTMRCQPILGHNTVFWYRQTMMQGLELLAYFRNRAPLDDSGMPKDRFSAEMPDATLATLKIQPSEPRDSAVYFCASGLVLGRRTRNTIYFGEGSWLTVV.

This clone has more than one count but fewer than ten. The chain carries TRBV10-3 and TRBJ2-2, with 7 positions matching TRBD1. The CDR3 totals 17 residues. Trimming took 5 bases from V and 2 from J; bases not matched to a gene: 11. Germline CDR1 is ENHRY and CDR2 is SYGVKD. CDR3 region: CAISFHKGAGNTGELFF. The CDR3 region has the DNA TGTGCCATCAGTTTTCACAAGGGGGCCGGTAACACCGGGGAGCTGTTTTTT.

The chain is built from TRBV29-1 and TRBJ2-2; D possibly corresponds to TRBD2 (6 bases). Trimming took 7 bases from V and 4 from J, leaving 13 bases between them. CDR1 is SQVTM and CDR2 is ANQGSEA in the germline V gene. The CDR3 consists of 13 residues. The CDR3 DNA reads as TGCAGCGGTGGAGGGGATGGCACCGGGGAGCTGTTTTTT. It is translated as CSGGGDGTGELFF.

This clone showed up just a few times. This sequence joins TRBV9 and TRBJ2-2; 9 bases line up with TRBD1. Per the germline V gene, CDR1 is SGDLS and CDR2 is YYNGEE. The CDR3 runs 16 residues. Trimming at V came to 2 bases and at J to 3 bases, leaving 5 bases not matched to a gene. Here the CDR3 reads CASSVRDRVYTGELFF. Here the CDR3 DNA reads TGTGCCAGCAGCGTCCGGGACAGGGTTTACACCGGGGAGCTGTTTTTT.

The CDR3 spells CASSQGVPSRGAGNTIYF. CDR3 bases: TGTGCCAGCAGCCAAGGCGTTCCCAGCAGGGGAGCTGGAAACACCATATATTTT. The rearrangement links TRBV4-2 to TRBJ1-3; D perhaps matches TRBD1 (6 bases). CDR1 and CDR2 (germline): LGHNA, YNFKEQ. This CDR3 has 18 amino acids. Trimming removed 1 base from V and 2 bases from J, with 18 bases in between.

The chain uses TRBV2 and TRBJ2-2; D perhaps matches TRBD1 (6 bases). The CDR3 length is 15 residues. The V gene's germline CDR1 is SNHLY and CDR2 FYNNEI. Trimming pared 7 bases from V and 0 bases from J, leaving 12 bases between. CDR3 sequence reads: CASKNDRTNTGELFF. In nucleotides, the CDR3 is TGTGCCAGCAAAAACGACAGGACGAACACCGGGGAGCTGTTTTTT.

This chain joins TRBV5-4 and TRBJ1-1; D is ambiguous. Per germline, CDR1 SGHNT and CDR2 YYREEE (reference sequence). This CDR3 comprises 15 residues. V was pared by 0 bases and J by 2 bases, with 11 bases between. CDR3 sequence: CASSLAGRDNTEAFF. In DNA form, the CDR3 reads TGTGCCAGCAGCTTGGCTGGCCGGGATAACACTGAAGCTTTCTTT.

This clone has only a few counts. This chain connects TRBV10-3 to TRBJ1-2; a possible D gene is TRBD1 (6 bases). In germline, CDR1 is ENHRY, CDR2 SYGVKD. This CDR3 has 14 residues. Trimming removed 0 bases from V and 8 bases from J, with 13 bases in between. The CDR3: CAISESGQRIGYTF. In DNA, the CDR3 is TGTGCCATCAGTGAGTCGGGACAAAGGATAGGCTACACCTTC.